Listed here are 15 T cell receptor beta chains from one sample, sequenced in a study of cytomegalovirus exposure and HLA in healthy donors. Clones were read by immunoSEQ multiplex PCR, and TCRdb kept only the in-frame ones, dropping some. The sample consists of 130,000 or so clones, roughly 89% of them appearing once. Specimen: PBMCs. These receptors were taken from a woman aged 18-30 years in good health and CMV-seropositive.

The CDR3: CASSIVGGAGELFF. The CDR3 bases are TGTGCCAGTAGTATAGTGGGGGGTGCCGGGGAGCTGTTTTTT. The chain joins TRBV19 to TRBJ2-2, with a weak D call TRBD2 (6 bases). Germline CDR1 reads LNHDA; CDR2 reads SQIVND (reference sequence). The V and J ends lost 1 base and 6 bases respectively, with 9 bases between them. CDR3 length: 14 residues.

This chain connects TRBV7-2 to TRBJ2-2; D might be TRBD1 (6 bases). The V end lost 1 base, the J end lost 13 bases, and 19 bases lay between the germline ends. This CDR3 is built from 15 residues. Germline V CDR1 and CDR2: SGHTA, FQGNSA. CDR3 sequence reads: CASSLGGRQEERLFF. The CDR3 DNA follows: TGTGCCAGCAGCTTAGGCGGGCGACAGGAGGAGCGGCTGTTTTTT.

The rearrangement joins TRBV28 to TRBJ1-5; D call uncertain. The CDR3 contains 14 residues. Deletions cut 6 bases from V and 8 bases from J, with 17 bases between. CDR1 is MDHEN, CDR2 SYDVKM, per germline. CDR3 bases: TGTGCCAGCAGCGAAAGACGGAGGCAGGAGCCCCAGCATTTT. It encodes CASSERRRQEPQHF.

The rearrangement joins TRBV7-7 to TRBJ2-2; weak D call: TRBD2 (6 bases). V was trimmed by 5 bases and J by 6 bases, leaving 13 bases between them. CDR3 length: 14 amino acids. CDR1 is SSHAT, CDR2 FNYEAQ, per germline (reference sequence). The chain's CDR3 is CASSPGTLSGELFF. As DNA, the CDR3 is TGTGCCAGCAGCCCCGGGACTCTCTCCGGGGAGCTGTTTTTT.

This clone was counted once. Other DNA sequences of this sample code for an identical CDR3. The J gene is TRBJ2-7, the V gene TRBV28; 7 bases are a match to TRBD1. The ends lost 7 bases at V and 3 bases at J; junction bases unmatched: 9. The CDR3 runs to 14 residues. Germline loops: CDR1 MDHEN, CDR2 SYDVKM. CDR3 amino acids: CASTRSDRNYEQYF. CDR3 sequence (DNA): TGTGCCAGCACTAGATCGGACAGGAACTACGAGCAGTACTTC.

DNA for the CDR3: TGTGCCAGCAGCTCCGGGACAGGGTATTCGAATGAAAAACTGTTTTTT. Amino acids: CASSSGTGYSNEKLFF. V usage is TRBV7-8 and J usage is TRBJ1-4, with TRBD1 identical over 9 bases. The CDR3 totals 16 residues. CDR1 and CDR2 (germline): SGHVS, FQNEAQ. J gave up 5 bases and V 4 bases, and 8 bases lay outside the gene matches.

CDR3 protein: CASSLPGTGSYEQYF. In nucleotides, the CDR3 is TGTGCCAGCAGCTTACCCGGGACAGGCTCCTACGAGCAGTACTTC. V and J are TRBV5-5 and TRBJ2-7, with TRBD1 matching 8 bases. CDR3 length: 15 residues. The trim removed 2 bases at V and 0 bases at J, leaving 4 bases unmatched. Germline loops: CDR1 SGHKS, CDR2 YYEKEE (reference sequence). The whole variable domain, filled in from reference TRBV5-5 and TRBJ2-7, reads DAGVTQSPTHLIKTRGQQVTLRCSPISGHKSVSWYQQVLGQGPQFIFQYYEKEERGRGNFPDRFSARQFPNYSSELNVNALLLGDSALYLCASSLPGTGSYEQYFGPGTRLTVT.

The chain is built from TRBV5-6 and TRBJ1-4, with D possibly matching TRBD1 (5 bases). Trimming took off 2 bases at V and 0 bases at J, with 14 bases between the two ends. The CDR3 sequence is 17 residues long. Germline CDR1 SGHDT, CDR2 YYEEEE. CDR3: CASSFLGQKTTNEKLFF. The CDR3 coding sequence is TGTGCCAGCAGCTTTTTGGGGCAGAAAACAACTAATGAAAAACTGTTTTTT.

This clone was detected only once. The chain has TRBV2 and TRBJ2-4; TRBD2 aligns across 11 bases. The V segment lost 4 bases and the J segment 5 bases; nucleotides outside the gene matches: 4. Germline values: CDR1 SNHLY, CDR2 FYNNEI. The length of the CDR3 is 15 residues. CDR3 region: CASSGGGLAENIQYF. CDR3 sequence (DNA): TGTGCCAGCAGTGGGGGGGGACTAGCGGAAAACATTCAGTACTTC.

This chain connects TRBV15 to TRBJ2-3, with 9 positions matching TRBD2. This CDR3 region has 16 residues. V dropped 5 bases and J dropped 0; count of bases not matched to a gene: 6. Germline V gene sequence: CDR1 LNHNV, CDR2 YYDKDF (reference sequence). The CDR3 nucleotides read TGTGCCACCAGCGGGAGCGGGGGGTCGAGCACAGATACGCAGTATTTT. Protein sequence: CATSGSGGSSTDTQYF. Full variable domain (missing parts from reference TRBV15 and TRBJ2-3): DAMVIQNPRYQVTQFGKPVTLSCSQTLNHNVMYWYQQKSSQAPKLLFHYYDKDFNNEADTPDNFQSRRPNTSFCFLDIRSPGLGDTAMYLCATSGSGGSSTDTQYFGPGTRLTVL.

V usage is TRBV9 and J usage is TRBJ2-7; 10 positions match TRBD2. The CDR3 has 16 amino acids. With 0 bases clipped from V and 9 bases from J, the junction kept 12 bases outside the gene matches. CDR1 is SGDLS and CDR2 is YYNGEE in the germline V gene. The CDR3 spells CASSVDWASGGTGQYF. CDR3 DNA sequence: TGTGCCAGCAGCGTAGATTGGGCTAGCGGGGGCACAGGGCAGTACTTC.

The chain joins TRBV6-1 to TRBJ2-7; tentative D call: TRBD1 (7 bases). Germline CDR1 reads MNHNS; CDR2 reads SASEGT. This CDR3 spans 11 amino acids. The germline V and J ends were trimmed by 6 bases and 9 bases, with 12 bases remaining between them. In DNA, the CDR3 is TGTGCCAGCAGGCAGGGGGGACCGCAGTACTTC. This codes for CASRQGGPQYF.

The CDR3 DNA sequence: TGCGCCAGCAGCTTTACAGGGGGCGGAAACACTGAAGCTTTCTTT. Translating it yields CASSFTGGGNTEAFF. The chain is built from TRBV5-1 and TRBJ1-1; 9 bases are shared with TRBD1. V gave up 2 bases and J gave up 2 bases; unmatched junction bases: 4. Germline CDR1 reads SGHRS; CDR2 reads YFSETQ. The CDR3 is made up of 15 amino acids.

The V call is TRBV4-2, the J call TRBJ1-4; D possibly corresponds to TRBD1 (5 bases). Germline V gives CDR1 LGHNA, CDR2 YNFKEQ. The CDR3 consists of 14 residues. The germline V and J ends were trimmed by 4 bases and 7 bases, with 13 bases remaining between them. The CDR3 reads CASSRRGRGEKLFF. In DNA, the CDR3 is TGTGCCAGCAGCCGGAGGGGAAGGGGTGAAAAACTGTTTTTT.

V is TRBV29-1 and J is TRBJ1-2; D is unresolved. The germline V gene encodes CDR1 SQVTM and CDR2 ANQGSEA. This CDR3 spans 12 amino acids. In DNA, the CDR3 is TGCAGTTCCGAGAGGGTCGACTATGGCTACACCTTC. Translating gives CSSERVDYGYTF.